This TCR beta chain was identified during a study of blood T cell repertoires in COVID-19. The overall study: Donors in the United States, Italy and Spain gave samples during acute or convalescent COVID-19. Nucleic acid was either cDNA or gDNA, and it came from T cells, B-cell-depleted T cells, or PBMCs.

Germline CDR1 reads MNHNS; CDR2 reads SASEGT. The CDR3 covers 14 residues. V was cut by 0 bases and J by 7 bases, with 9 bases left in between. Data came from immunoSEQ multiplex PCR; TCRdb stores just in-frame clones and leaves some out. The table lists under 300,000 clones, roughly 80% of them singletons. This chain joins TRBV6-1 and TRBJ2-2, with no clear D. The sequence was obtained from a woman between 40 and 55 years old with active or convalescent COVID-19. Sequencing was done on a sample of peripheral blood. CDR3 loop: CASSEARSGGELFF. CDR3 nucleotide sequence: TGTGCCAGCAGTGAAGCGCGTTCGGGCGGGGAGCTGTTTTTT.